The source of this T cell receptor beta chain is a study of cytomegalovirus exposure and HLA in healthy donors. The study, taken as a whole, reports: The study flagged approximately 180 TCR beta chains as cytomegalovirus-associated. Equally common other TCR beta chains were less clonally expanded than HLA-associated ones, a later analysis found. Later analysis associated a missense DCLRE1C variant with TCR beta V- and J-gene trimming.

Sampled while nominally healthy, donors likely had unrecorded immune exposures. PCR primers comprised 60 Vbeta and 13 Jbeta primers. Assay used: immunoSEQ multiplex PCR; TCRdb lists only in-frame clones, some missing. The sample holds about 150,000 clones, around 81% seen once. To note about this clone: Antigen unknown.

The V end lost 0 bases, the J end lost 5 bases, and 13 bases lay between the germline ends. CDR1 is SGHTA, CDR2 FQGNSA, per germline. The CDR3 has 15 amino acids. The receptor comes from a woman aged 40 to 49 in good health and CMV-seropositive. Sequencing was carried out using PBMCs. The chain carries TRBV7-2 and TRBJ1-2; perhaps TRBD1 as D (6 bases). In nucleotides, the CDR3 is TGTGCCAGCAGCTTAGCGGGAGGGGGGAGGTATGGCTACACCTTC. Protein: CASSLAGGGRYGYTF.